This T cell receptor beta chain derives from a study of blood T cell repertoires in COVID-19. Study in general: The analysed material was cDNA or gDNA that came from T cells, B-cell-depleted T cells, or PBMCs.

This clone occurred a few times. The table came from immunoSEQ multiplex PCR; TCRdb's copy has only in-frame clones and leaves some out. Of 25,000 to 35,000 clones in the sample, roughly nine tenths are singletons; the top ten hold 24%. Germline loops: CDR1 LNHDA, CDR2 SQIVND (reference sequence). This CDR3 is built from 15 residues. The V and J ends lost 5 bases and 3 bases respectively, with 14 bases between them. This receptor was taken from a human donor with active COVID-19. The donor label of this sample is uncertain. The chain carries TRBV19 and TRBJ1-5; D not certain. The sample taken for sequencing was peripheral blood. CDR3 nucleotides: TGTGCCAGTAGTGAAGGCGGCAGCACCAATCAGCCCCAGCATTTT. Its translation: CASSEGGSTNQPQHF.